The entry that follows covers one T cell receptor (beta chain) sequence. In the authors' workflow: Amplification from reference gene primers served as the basis for estimated nucleated cell counts. TCRdb's table, derived via immunoSEQ multiplex PCR, lists solely in-frame clones and lacks some. That table supplies the V and J calls and clone size; D and trimming were determined from the DNA. The sample has about 330,000 clones, about 87% seen once. These data originate in a study of blood T cell repertoires in COVID-19. The age range of participants was 18 to 89 years, with residence in roughly 25 US areas. Participants' reported clinical history set cohort assignment. Two negative PCRs, clearance, or symptom resolution were required of recovered Cohort 3 donors. The J segment lost 3 bases and the V segment lost 2 bases, leaving 2 bases of the junction unmatched. CDR1 is SGHRS, CDR2 YFSETQ, per germline. The CDR3 is 14 residues long.

The sample taken for sequencing was PBMCs or T cells enriched from blood (not recorded which). This receptor was taken from a man under 40 who had recovered from COVID-19. The V call is TRBV5-1, the J call TRBJ1-5; 7 positions agree with TRBD1. The CDR3 loop is CASSLGQDNQPQHF. CDR3 nucleotide sequence: TGCGCCAGCAGCTTAGGACAGGACAATCAGCCCCAGCATTTT.